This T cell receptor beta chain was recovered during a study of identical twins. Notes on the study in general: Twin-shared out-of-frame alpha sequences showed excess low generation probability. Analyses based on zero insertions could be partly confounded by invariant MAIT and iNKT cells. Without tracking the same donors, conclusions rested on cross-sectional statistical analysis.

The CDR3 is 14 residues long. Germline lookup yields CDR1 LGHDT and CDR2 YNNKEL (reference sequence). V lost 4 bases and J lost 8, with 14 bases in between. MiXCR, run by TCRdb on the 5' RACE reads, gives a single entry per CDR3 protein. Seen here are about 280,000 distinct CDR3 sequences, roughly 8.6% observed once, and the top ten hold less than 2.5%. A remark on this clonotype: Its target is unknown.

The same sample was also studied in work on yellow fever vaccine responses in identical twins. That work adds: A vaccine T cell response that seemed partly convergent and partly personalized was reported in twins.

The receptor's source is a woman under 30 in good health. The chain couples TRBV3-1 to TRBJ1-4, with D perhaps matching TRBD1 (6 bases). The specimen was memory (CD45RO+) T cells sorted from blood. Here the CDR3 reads CASSRIQGDEKLFF. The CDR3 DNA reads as TGTGCCAGCAGCCGTATACAGGGAGACGAAAAACTGTTTTTT.